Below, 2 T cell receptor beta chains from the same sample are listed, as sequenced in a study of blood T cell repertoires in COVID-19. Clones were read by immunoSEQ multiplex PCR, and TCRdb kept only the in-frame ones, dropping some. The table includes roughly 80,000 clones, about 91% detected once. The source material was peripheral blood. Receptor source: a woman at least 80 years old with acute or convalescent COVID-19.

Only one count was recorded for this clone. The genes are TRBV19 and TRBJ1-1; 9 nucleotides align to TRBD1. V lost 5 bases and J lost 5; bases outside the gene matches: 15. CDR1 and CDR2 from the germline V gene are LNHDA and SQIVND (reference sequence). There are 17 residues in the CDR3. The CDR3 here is CASSDTGTGRIETEAFF. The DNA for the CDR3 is TGTGCCAGTAGTGACACCGGGACAGGGAGGATTGAGACTGAAGCTTTCTTT.

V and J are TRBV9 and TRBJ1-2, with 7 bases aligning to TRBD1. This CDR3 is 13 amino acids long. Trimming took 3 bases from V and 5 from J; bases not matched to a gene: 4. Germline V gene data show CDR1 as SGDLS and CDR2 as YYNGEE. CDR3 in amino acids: CASSAPGGYGYTF. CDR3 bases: TGTGCCAGCAGCGCCCCAGGGGGATATGGCTACACCTTC.